These 19 T cell receptor beta chains were all obtained from the same sample, sequenced in a study of response to subunit inactivated influenza vaccine. One entry per CDR3 protein, called by TCRdb with MiXCR from the RT-PCR reads. The profile covers about 520,000 distinct CDR3 sequences, with approximately 11% appearing a single time and approximately 12% taken by the ten largest. The sample here was PBMCs from blood, taken 45 days after vaccination. These receptors all come from a man in his forties or fifties who received an inactivated influenza vaccine.

In its sample, this clonotype was seen a few times. The rearrangement joins TRBV20-1 to TRBJ2-5, with 9 positions matching TRBD2. In germline, CDR1 is DFQATT, CDR2 SNEGSKA (reference sequence). The CDR3 runs to 16 residues. Germline trimming cut 6 bases from V and 2 bases from J; bases unmatched to any gene: 13. This CDR3 is CSASQLAGARQETQYF. The CDR3 DNA follows: TGCAGTGCCAGCCAATTAGCGGGGGCCCGTCAAGAGACCCAGTACTTC.

This clonotype came up a few times. V usage is TRBV5-6 and J usage is TRBJ2-1, with D perhaps TRBD2 (5 bases). Germline loops: CDR1 SGHDT, CDR2 YYEEEE. This CDR3 comprises 16 residues. V lost 7 bases to trimming and J lost 1 base, with 18 bases between them. Here the CDR3 reads CASSRISVTSYNEQFF. CDR3 DNA: TGTGCCAGCTCCAGGATTAGCGTAACTTCCTACAATGAGCAGTTCTTC. The full variable domain, completed using reference TRBV5-6 and TRBJ2-1, is DAGVTQSPTHLIKTRGQQVTLRCSPKSGHDTVSWYQQALGQGPQFIFQYYEEEERQRGNFPDRFSGHQFPNYSSELNVNALLLGDSALYLCASSRISVTSYNEQFFGPGTRLTVL.

This clonotype turned up a few times. The gene calls are TRBV28 and TRBJ1-5; 7 bases match TRBD1. The CDR3 length is 16 residues. V trimming: 7 bases; J trimming: 1 base; junction bases outside the gene matches: 10. Germline loops: CDR1 MDHEN, CDR2 SYDVKM. CDR3 sequence reads: CASTPLTGRSNQPQHF. The CDR3 bases are TGTGCCAGCACACCATTGACAGGGAGGAGCAATCAGCCCCAGCATTTT.

This clonotype was observed a handful of times. The chain has TRBV5-6 and TRBJ1-1; 9 bases agree with TRBD1. V shed 5 bases, J shed 6 bases, and the junction held 2 bases outside the gene matches. CDR3 length equals 12 residues. Germline loops: CDR1 SGHDT, CDR2 YYEEEE. CDR3 nucleotides: TGTGCCAGCAGTAGGACAGGGGCTGAAGCTTTCTTT. Translated, it gives CASSRTGAEAFF. The whole variable domain, filled in from reference TRBV5-6 and TRBJ1-1, reads DAGVTQSPTHLIKTRGQQVTLRCSPKSGHDTVSWYQQALGQGPQFIFQYYEEEERQRGNFPDRFSGHQFPNYSSELNVNALLLGDSALYLCASSRTGAEAFFGQGTRLTVV.

This clonotype was seen more than once but under ten times. This chain joins TRBV27 and TRBJ2-7, with 7 bases fitting TRBD1. V gave up 4 bases and J gave up 6 bases; unmatched junction bases: 6. The CDR3 is 13 amino acids. Germline V gives CDR1 MNHEY, CDR2 SMNVEV (reference sequence). Here the CDR3 reads CASSWNRGAEQYF. CDR3 DNA sequence: TGTGCCAGCAGTTGGAACAGGGGTGCCGAGCAGTACTTC.

The CDR3 coding sequence is TGTGCCAGCAGCTTATTAGGGGTGTCGGACACAGATACGCAGTATTTT. Translation: CASSLLGVSDTDTQYF. The rearrangement links TRBV7-2 to TRBJ2-3; TRBD1 might be the D (5 bases). Germline-derived CDR1 and CDR2 are SGHTA and FQGNSA. V lost 2 bases, J lost 2 bases, and 14 bases lay in between. CDR3 length: 16 residues.

The gene calls are TRBV6-2 or TRBV6-3 and TRBJ2-1, with no clear D. Germline values: CDR1 MNHEY, CDR2 SVGEGT. V gave up 1 base and J gave up 5 bases, with 12 bases separating them. The CDR3 consists of 15 residues. The CDR3 loop is CASSYWGRSDNEQFF. Here the CDR3 DNA reads TGTGCCAGCAGTTACTGGGGAAGATCCGACAATGAGCAGTTCTTC.

In its sample, this clonotype was seen a few times. The chain links TRBV2 to TRBJ2-6; possibly TRBD1 for D (5 bases). The CDR3 consists of 15 residues. Trimming removed 7 bases from V and 2 bases from J, with 12 bases in between. CDR1 SNHLY and CDR2 FYNNEI come from the germline V gene. CDR3 nucleotide sequence: TGTGCCAGCACGGGTCCCAGGGCTGGGGCCAACGTCCTGACTTTC. Translating gives CASTGPRAGANVLTF.

This clonotype was counted between two and nine times. The chain recombines TRBV29-1 with TRBJ1-1; D not resolved. CDR1 and CDR2 from the germline V gene are SQVTM and ANQGSEA. The CDR3 is 14 residues long. Trimming cost V 3 bases and J 3 bases, with 14 bases left between them. The CDR3 reads CSVEALFRDTEAFF. The CDR3 region has the DNA TGCAGCGTTGAGGCCCTTTTTAGGGACACTGAAGCTTTCTTT.

This rearrangement joins TRBV5-5 to TRBJ2-1; 9 bases are shared with TRBD1. The J segment lost 6 bases and the V segment lost 3 bases, leaving 7 bases of the junction unmatched. Germline V gives CDR1 SGHKS, CDR2 YYEKEE (reference sequence). The CDR3 contains 15 residues. The CDR3 bases are TGTGCCAGCAGCTGGGGACAGGGTTTAAGCAATGAGCAGTTCTTC. Translated: CASSWGQGLSNEQFF.

CDR3 loop: CASSYSFANSYNEQFF. In DNA, the CDR3 is TGTGCCAGCAGTTACTCGTTCGCTAACTCCTACAATGAGCAGTTCTTC. This chain links TRBV6-5 with TRBJ2-1, with D uncertain. V shed 0 bases and J shed 0 bases, with 9 bases lying between them. Germline CDR1 is MNHEY and CDR2 is SVGAGI. The CDR3 has 16 residues.

J is TRBJ2-7 and V is TRBV20-1, with 7 nucleotides matching TRBD2. The CDR3 totals 13 residues. V shed 2 bases, J shed 6 bases, and the junction held 7 bases outside the gene matches. The germline gives CDR1 DFQATT, CDR2 SNEGSKA (reference sequence). The CDR3 is CSARPSGRAEQYF. The CDR3 bases are TGCAGTGCTAGACCCTCAGGGAGGGCCGAGCAGTACTTC.

This clonotype was detected a few times. The chain is built from TRBV9 and TRBJ2-1; 8 bases are shared with TRBD1. The CDR3 sequence is 18 residues long. The junction had 12 bases not matched to a gene; V was cut back by 0 bases and J by 4 bases. CDR1 and CDR2 from the germline V gene are SGDLS and YYNGEE. DNA of the CDR3: TGTGCCAGCAGCGTAGCCCCCAGCTCCGGGACAGGTTACAATGAGCAGTTCTTC. Translating it yields CASSVAPSSGTGYNEQFF.

The chain carries TRBV6-1 and TRBJ1-5; D is unclear. From germline, CDR1 is MNHNS and CDR2 SASEGT. The CDR3 loop spans 14 amino acids. V was cut by 7 bases and J by 4 bases, with 14 bases left in between. CDR3: CASIESPRNQPQHF. In DNA, the CDR3 is TGTGCCAGCATTGAGTCCCCCCGTAATCAGCCCCAGCATTTT.

The sample holds a few counts of this clonotype. This rearrangement joins TRBV10-3 to TRBJ2-1; D remains unclear. The CDR3 length is 15 residues. Germline assignment: CDR1 ENHRY and CDR2 SYGVKD. V dropped 0 bases and J dropped 4 bases, with 10 bases sitting between them. In DNA form, the CDR3 reads TGTGCCATCAGTGAGTCGGTCCTAGTTTACAATGAGCAGTTCTTC. Its protein product is CAISESVLVYNEQFF.

The sample holds one count of this clonotype. The gene calls are TRBV11-3 and TRBJ2-2; D unclear. This CDR3 contains 16 residues. Looked up from germline, CDR1 is SGHNT and CDR2 is YENEEA. Trimming cost V 5 bases and J 4 bases, with 17 bases left between them. For the CDR3, the DNA is TGTGCCAGCAGCCCTGAGTCAGGAGTTACCACCGGGGAGCTGTTTTTT. Protein product: CASSPESGVTTGELFF.

The chain employs TRBV11-2 and TRBJ2-7; 9 nucleotides align to TRBD1. The CDR3 spans 15 residues. Losses at the gene ends were 5 bases for V and 6 bases for J; bases not matched to a gene: 11. Germline V lookup: CDR1 SGHAT, CDR2 FQNNGV. The CDR3: CASSAGTGKGFEQYF. The CDR3 DNA reads TGTGCCAGCAGCGCAGGGACAGGGAAAGGGTTCGAGCAGTACTTC.

This clonotype has at least ten counts. The J gene is TRBJ2-1, the V gene TRBV10-3, with TRBD2 matching over 7 bases. V lost 7 bases, J lost 9 bases, and 12 bases stayed unmatched. This CDR3 is built from 14 residues. Germline loops: CDR1 ENHRY, CDR2 SYGVKD. CDR3 in amino acids: CAITRASGGAEQFF. CDR3 in DNA: TGTGCCATCACCAGAGCGTCGGGAGGCGCTGAGCAGTTCTTC.

There are many counts of this clonotype. The genes are TRBV6-2 or TRBV6-3 and TRBJ2-7; D is ambiguous. V lost 6 bases and J 0 bases, leaving 18 bases between the germline ends. The CDR3 covers 16 residues. The germline gives CDR1 MNHEY, CDR2 SVGEGT. Written as DNA, the CDR3 is TGTGCCAGCAGCCAGTCCCGGACGAAAGCCTCCTACGAGCAGTACTTC. Amino acids: CASSQSRTKASYEQYF.